This T cell receptor (beta chain) was sequenced in a study of blood T cell repertoires in COVID-19. Study background: From the United States, Italy and Spain came samples of acute and convalescent COVID-19. T cells, B-cell-depleted T cells, or PBMCs provided the cDNA or gDNA that served as material.

V lost 5 bases to trimming and J lost 4 bases, with 23 bases between them. The CDR3 loop spans 17 amino acids. CDR1 and CDR2 (germline): KGHSH, LQKENI. Under the authors' procedure: Reference gene primer amplification gave nucleated cell count estimates. The assay was immunoSEQ multiplex PCR, and TCRdb's table has in-frame clones only and misses some. The DNA was the basis for D and trimming; V, J and clone size are from that table. Counted here are 90,000 to 150,000 clones, 87% occurring once; the ten biggest clones make up roughly 2.1%. Sequencing was done on a sample of peripheral blood. The clonotype was recovered from a woman aged 45-60 years with acute or convalescent COVID-19. V and J are TRBV18 and TRBJ1-1, with D maybe TRBD1 (5 bases). The CDR3 loop is CASSTSGFPKRFTEAFF. CDR3 coding DNA: TGTGCCAGCTCAACATCAGGGTTCCCGAAACGTTTCACTGAAGCTTTCTTT.